Shown below are 9 T cell receptor beta chains from a single sample sequenced in a study of beta chain features in type 1 diabetes. As every portion of the isolated RNA was reverse transcribed, the sequencing read expressed TCRB transcripts. Sequencing was performed with immunoSEQ multiplex PCR; in TCRdb, only in-frame clones are kept and a portion is missing. The sample holds approximately 150,000 clones, 8.5% to 12% seen once. Sequencing input: naive CD4+ T cells from blood. The receptor set was obtained from a young man in good health.

This clone was seen repeatedly, ten times or more. V is TRBV5-1 and J is TRBJ1-6; tentative D call: TRBD1 (5 bases). The CDR3 consists of 13 residues. Trimming removed 4 bases at V and 9 bases at J, with 11 bases between. The germline V gene encodes CDR1 SGHRS and CDR2 YFSETQ. CDR3 protein: CASSPDMTSPLHF. CDR3 sequence (DNA): TGCGCCAGCAGCCCGGACATGACTTCACCCCTCCACTTT.

This clone was seen a handful of times. This chain links TRBV6-5 with TRBJ2-1, with TRBD2 identical over 7 bases. The germline gives CDR1 MNHEY, CDR2 SVGAGI. The CDR3 contains 14 residues. V lost 6 bases and J lost 8; bases outside the gene matches: 10. The CDR3 is CASSSLKGRDEQFF. In nucleotides, the CDR3 is TGTGCCAGCAGCTCCCTGAAGGGGAGGGATGAGCAGTTCTTC.

This clone was recorded many times. This sequence joins TRBV30 and TRBJ2-7, with D tentatively TRBD1 (5 bases). From germline, CDR1 is GTSNPN and CDR2 SVGIG (reference sequence). CDR3 length: 12 residues. V lost 4 bases and J lost 3, with 10 bases in between. CDR3 residues: CAWTTGRYEQYF. The DNA for the CDR3 is TGTGCCTGGACCACAGGTCGCTACGAGCAGTACTTC.

The V and J genes are TRBV6-1 and TRBJ1-2; TRBD1 agrees at 8 bases. The CDR3 consists of 13 residues. CDR1 and CDR2 from the germline V gene are MNHNS and SASEGT. V gave up 6 bases and J gave up 7 bases; unmatched junction bases: 7. CDR3 in DNA: TGTGCCAGCAGCCCCGACAGGGGCAGTGGCTACACCTTC. Residues: CASSPDRGSGYTF.

The chain carries TRBV2 and TRBJ2-7, with no clear D. The CDR3 has 13 amino acids. V lost 7 bases to trimming and J lost 1 base, with 11 bases between them. Germline V gene lookup returns CDR1 SNHLY and CDR2 FYNNEI. The CDR3 reads CASIAGVSYEQYF. CDR3 bases: TGTGCCAGCATAGCTGGCGTTTCCTACGAGCAGTACTTC.

J is TRBJ2-7 and V is TRBV7-2; 11 bases match TRBD1. The CDR3 sequence is 15 residues long. Losses at the gene ends were 4 bases for V and 4 bases for J; bases not matched to a gene: 6. Germline V lookup: CDR1 SGHTA, CDR2 FQGNSA. CDR3 sequence: CASSWGGTGGYEQYF. The DNA of the CDR3 is TGTGCCAGCAGCTGGGGCGGGACAGGGGGATACGAGCAGTACTTC.

As concerns this clone: Other DNA sequences in this sample translate to the same CDR3. The chain has TRBV7-9 and TRBJ2-6; no clear D gene. CDR3 size: 15 residues. Germline loops: CDR1 SEHNR, CDR2 FQNEAQ (reference sequence). V shed 6 bases and J shed 0 bases, with 9 bases lying between them. The chain's CDR3 is CASRYSFSGANVLTF. The CDR3, as DNA: TGTGCCAGCAGGTACAGTTTCTCTGGGGCCAACGTCCTGACTTTC.

The chain joins TRBV19 to TRBJ2-1, with 12 bases fitting TRBD2. Germline V gene sequence: CDR1 LNHDA, CDR2 SQIVND (reference sequence). The CDR3 is 17 amino acids. Trimming took 6 bases from V and 9 from J; bases not matched to a gene: 15. In DNA, the CDR3 is TGTGCCAGTAGACGACGGCTAGCGGGGGGGCAGGTTTTTGAGCAGTTCTTC. This sequence encodes CASRRRLAGGQVFEQFF.

The rearrangement uses TRBV7-8 and TRBJ1-2, with D unresolved. The CDR3 has 15 amino acids. The germline CDR1 and CDR2 sequences are SGHVS and FQNEAQ. V was clipped by 5 bases and J by 6 bases, with 19 bases between them. The DNA of the CDR3 is TGTGCCAGCAGCCCAGATTATCCTTCGCCTCATGGCTACACCTTC. The encoded protein is CASSPDYPSPHGYTF.